These 25 T cell receptor beta chains share one sample of origin, sequenced in a study of T cells in Graves' hyperthyroidism and ophthalmopathy. Amplification of TCR beta CDR3 regions used RNA as the template. First-round RT-PCR of the TCR CDR3 relied on the HTBI primer set. MiXCR, applied by TCRdb to the multiplex PCR reads, yields one record per CDR3 protein. The profile shows over 300,000 distinct CDR3 sequences, about 14% of them singletons. The sequenced material came from blood. The source is a woman aged 55-69 years with Graves' hyperthyroidism.

The chain recombines TRBV6-1 with TRBJ2-7, with 11 bases identical to TRBD1. The J segment lost 5 bases and the V segment lost 6 bases, leaving 9 bases of the junction unmatched. The CDR3 spans 15 residues. Per the germline V gene, CDR1 is MNHNS and CDR2 is SASEGT. As DNA, the CDR3 is TGTGCCAGCAGGGCACCGGGACAGGGGGTCAACGAGCAGTACTTC. Translating it yields CASRAPGQGVNEQYF.

This clonotype was recorded only once. A read error may be the cause here, since a much bigger clone is one base away. This sequence joins TRBV6-1 and TRBJ2-5, with D maybe TRBD2 (5 bases). V was shortened by 7 bases and J by 2 bases, with 17 bases between the two germline ends. Germline V gene lookup returns CDR1 MNHNS and CDR2 SASEGT. The CDR3 loop spans 15 amino acids. Here the CDR3 reads CASMDFAAVQETQYF. For the CDR3, the DNA is TGTGCCAGCATGGACTTTGCAGCGGTGCAAGAGACCCAGTACTTC.

The chain recombines TRBV11-3 with TRBJ2-7; perhaps TRBD2 as D (6 bases). Germline lookup yields CDR1 SGHNT and CDR2 YENEEA. CDR3 length equals 12 residues. The V gene lost 6 bases and the J gene lost 6 bases, with 12 bases spanning the gap. CDR3 in amino acids: CASRGVTSEQYF. The CDR3 nucleotides read TGTGCCAGCAGGGGTGTGACTAGCGAGCAGTACTTC.

This clonotype was recorded at least ten times. The chain combines TRBV9 with TRBJ2-1, with D perhaps being TRBD1 or TRBD2 (5 bases each). Per germline, CDR1 SGDLS and CDR2 YYNGEE. Trimming cost V 2 bases and J 0 bases, with 24 bases left between them. The CDR3 extends over 20 amino acids. Here the CDR3 DNA reads TGTGCCAGCAGCGTGCCAGGGTACTTGGCCGGGGTCAGCTCCTACAATGAGCAGTTCTTC. Its protein product is CASSVPGYLAGVSSYNEQFF.

This clonotype was recorded many times. This rearrangement joins TRBV7-3 to TRBJ2-5; 13 bases fit TRBD2. V dropped 5 bases and J dropped 5; count of bases not matched to a gene: 17. The CDR3 runs 19 residues. Germline assignment: CDR1 SGHTA and CDR2 FQGTGA. CDR3 loop: CASSPGGRGLAGEAETQYF. In DNA form, the CDR3 reads TGTGCCAGCAGCCCTGGCGGGCGCGGACTAGCGGGAGAGGCGGAGACCCAGTACTTC.

The chain combines TRBV6-1 with TRBJ1-5, with D uncertain. V was clipped by 4 bases and J by 0 bases, with 10 bases between them. This CDR3 has 15 residues. CDR1 and CDR2 from the germline V gene are MNHNS and SASEGT. The CDR3 region is CASSAPAGSNQPQHF. In DNA form, the CDR3 reads TGTGCCAGCAGTGCCCCTGCAGGTAGCAATCAGCCCCAGCATTTT.

Many counts were recorded for this clonotype. The rearrangement joins TRBV6-1 to TRBJ1-2; 10 bases line up with TRBD1. Germline V gives CDR1 MNHNS, CDR2 SASEGT. Losses at the gene ends were 6 bases for V and 10 bases for J; bases not matched to a gene: 8. This CDR3 has 13 amino acids. CDR3 bases: TGTGCCAGCAGCCCGGGACAGGGGCTAGACTACACCTTC. It is translated as CASSPGQGLDYTF.

This clonotype occurred many times. This sequence joins TRBV5-1 and TRBJ2-3; possible D gene TRBD2, 5 bases. The germline CDR1 and CDR2 sequences are SGHRS and YFSETQ. Trimming took 5 bases from V and 0 from J, leaving 10 bases between them. The CDR3 consists of 14 residues. The CDR3 DNA follows: TGCGCCAGCAGTTGGACTGAAAGCACAGATACGCAGTATTTT. Its translation is CASSWTESTDTQYF.

There are many counts of this clonotype. The V and J genes are TRBV11-2 and TRBJ1-2; the D is unclear. The V gene's germline CDR1 is SGHAT and CDR2 FQNNGV. The CDR3 has 14 residues. The germline V and J ends were trimmed by 3 bases and 2 bases, with 10 bases remaining between them. CDR3 protein: CASSLYGVNYGYTF. The CDR3 nucleotides read TGTGCCAGCAGCTTGTATGGCGTGAACTATGGCTACACCTTC.

This clonotype was seen many times. The chain joins TRBV6-1 to TRBJ2-2; weak D call: TRBD1 (6 bases). Trimming cost V 10 bases and J 0 bases, with 21 bases left between them. This CDR3 comprises 17 residues. From germline, CDR1 is MNHNS and CDR2 SASEGT. CDR3 bases: TGTGCCAACAGGACCCCGAGCAGGGGCGCGAACACCGGGGAGCTGTTTTTT. It yields the protein CANRTPSRGANTGELFF.

This clonotype came up many times. This chain joins TRBV2 and TRBJ2-3; the D is unclear. V shed 7 bases and J shed 4 bases, with 12 bases lying between them. This CDR3 comprises 13 residues. Germline assignment: CDR1 SNHLY and CDR2 FYNNEI. Written as DNA, the CDR3 is TGTGCCAGCAATTTCAGAAGTTCAGATACGCAGTATTTT. This gives the protein CASNFRSSDTQYF.

This clonotype was observed a handful of times. V gene TRBV2 combines with J gene TRBJ1-5; possible D gene TRBD1, 6 bases. Germline V gene lookup returns CDR1 SNHLY and CDR2 FYNNEI. With 8 bases removed from V and 2 bases from J, the gap between germline ends came to 13 bases. This CDR3 has 14 residues. Written as DNA, the CDR3 is TGTGCCAGCGGGGGCAGCTTCGGCAATCAGCCCCAGCATTTT. It encodes CASGGSFGNQPQHF.

Ten or more counts support this clonotype. The CDR3 protein is CASRARDYGYTF. The CDR3, as DNA: TGTGCCAGCAGAGCCAGGGACTATGGCTACACCTTC. The chain employs TRBV12-3 or TRBV12-4 and TRBJ1-2, with a tentative D call TRBD1 (5 bases). The ends were cut back, 6 bases at V and 3 bases at J, with 8 bases in the middle. The CDR3 loop spans 12 amino acids.

With regard to this clonotype: With a much larger clone just one base away, this may be a read error. The V gene is TRBV14, the J gene TRBJ2-1; weak D call: TRBD2 (6 bases). Trimming took off 3 bases at V and 6 bases at J, with 15 bases between the two ends. CDR3 length: 15 amino acids. The germline CDR1 and CDR2 sequences are SGHDN and FVKESK. The CDR3 region is CASSQVLARGNEQFF. In DNA form, the CDR3 reads TGTGCCAGCAGCCAGGTACTAGCACGGGGCAATGAGCAGTTCTTC.

This clonotype was counted many times. The gene calls are TRBV6-1 and TRBJ2-2; D might be TRBD2 (5 bases). The length of the CDR3 is 14 residues. Germline values: CDR1 MNHNS, CDR2 SASEGT. V was cut by 8 bases and J by 0 bases, with 10 bases left in between. The CDR3 reads CASSLLANTGELFF. The CDR3 nucleotides are TGTGCCAGCTCCCTACTAGCGAACACCGGGGAGCTGTTTTTT.

This clonotype was picked up many times. The genes are TRBV12-3 or TRBV12-4 and TRBJ2-3; D not resolved. This CDR3 has 13 residues. Trimming took 4 bases from V and 2 from J, leaving 7 bases between them. The CDR3 DNA reads as TGTGCCAGCAGTTCATACACCACAGATACGCAGTATTTT. Translating it yields CASSSYTTDTQYF.

About this clonotype: This may be a read error, as it is one base from a much larger clone. The gene calls are TRBV30 and TRBJ2-1; D tentatively fits TRBD1 or TRBD2 (5 bases each). V was cut by 0 bases and J by 7 bases, with 7 bases left in between. Germline V lookup: CDR1 GTSNPN, CDR2 SVGIG (reference sequence). The CDR3 spans 12 residues. The CDR3: CAWSVGANEQFF. Written as DNA, the CDR3 is TGTGCCTGGAGTGTCGGGGCTAATGAGCAGTTCTTC.

In this sample, this clonotype turned up many times. The chain has TRBV11-2 and TRBJ2-2; D might be TRBD2 (6 bases). Germline CDR1 is SGHAT and CDR2 is FQNNGV. The length of the CDR3 is 16 residues. Trimming left V 2 bases short and J 3 bases short, with 13 bases between. The CDR3, as DNA: TGTGCCAGCAGCTTACACACGAGCGGGTACACCGGGGAGCTGTTTTTT. Translation: CASSLHTSGYTGELFF. Looking up the rest from reference TRBV11-2 and TRBJ2-2 gives the full variable domain: EAGVAQSPRYKIIEKRQSVAFWCNPISGHATLYWYQQILGQGPKLLIQFQNNGVVDDSQLPKDRFSAERLKGVDSTLKIQPAKLEDSAVYLCASSLHTSGYTGELFFGEGSRLTVL.

In its sample, this clonotype was seen many times. The chain combines TRBV19 with TRBJ1-5; 7 bases align to TRBD1. V lost 7 bases and J lost 0; bases outside the gene matches: 3. The germline CDR1 and CDR2 sequences are LNHDA and SQIVND (reference sequence). The length of the CDR3 is 14 residues. The CDR3 loop reads CASKGQYSNQPQHF. DNA of the CDR3: TGTGCCAGTAAGGGACAGTATAGCAATCAGCCCCAGCATTTT.

This clonotype showed up many times. The gene calls are TRBV28 and TRBJ1-2, with D unresolved. CDR1 and CDR2 from the germline V gene are MDHEN and SYDVKM. V gave up 2 bases and J gave up 5 bases, with 9 bases separating them. This CDR3 comprises 13 residues. CDR3 nucleotide sequence: TGTGCCAGCAGTTTACGCAATGAGTATGGCTACACCTTC. The encoded protein is CASSLRNEYGYTF.

This clonotype was observed at least ten times. The chain has TRBV11-2 and TRBJ1-2; D may be TRBD1 (6 bases). CDR1 and CDR2 (germline): SGHAT, FQNNGV. The CDR3 is made up of 13 amino acids. V shed 4 bases and J shed 6 bases, with 12 bases lying between them. CDR3 DNA: TGTGCCAGCAGCTGGTCGGACAGCGATGGCTACACCTTC. It yields the protein CASSWSDSDGYTF.

At least ten counts were recorded for this clonotype. This chain uses TRBV20-1 with TRBJ2-5; D unclear. This CDR3 spans 10 amino acids. Trimming pared 6 bases from V and 2 bases from J, leaving 4 bases between. Germline CDR1 reads DFQATT; CDR2 reads SNEGSKA (reference sequence). CDR3 nucleotide sequence: TGCAGTGCCTCGCAAGAGACCCAGTACTTC. Translated: CSASQETQYF.

The table lists this clonotype with many counts. The genes are TRBV12-3 or TRBV12-4 and TRBJ2-5, with 8 bases lining up with TRBD2. This CDR3 has 14 residues. J was trimmed by 5 bases and V by 6 bases; bases with no gene match: 8. CDR3 sequence (DNA): TGTGCCAGCAGCCCGGGAGGGCCCGGGGAGACCCAGTACTTC. It is translated as CASSPGGPGETQYF.

This chain links TRBV29-1 with TRBJ2-2, with 11 bases that match TRBD2. The trim removed 2 bases at V and 8 bases at J, leaving 1 base unmatched. The CDR3 extends over 13 amino acids. Germline V lookup: CDR1 SQVTM, CDR2 ANQGSEA. In DNA form, the CDR3 reads TGCAGCGTTGAACTAGCGGGAGGAGGGGAGCTGTTTTTT. Amino acids: CSVELAGGGELFF.

This clonotype showed up many times. V gene TRBV28 combines with J gene TRBJ1-4; D is unclear. Trimming cost V 6 bases and J 4 bases, with 3 bases left between them. From germline, CDR1 is MDHEN and CDR2 SYDVKM. CDR3 length: 11 amino acids. The CDR3 DNA sequence: TGTGCCAGCAGCCGTAATGAAAAACTGTTTTTT. It is translated as CASSRNEKLFF. The variable domain in full, completed from reference TRBV28 and TRBJ1-4, reads DVKVTQSSRYLVKRTGEKVFLECVQDMDHENMFWYRQDPGLGLRLIYFSYDVKMKEKGDIPEGYSVSREKKERFSLILESASTNQTSMYLCASSRNEKLFFGSGTQLSVL.